The 32 T cell receptor beta chains in this list originate from one sample, sequenced in a study of T cells expressing NK-cell markers. TCRdb derives one entry per CDR3 protein from the 5' RACE reads, leaving out DNA. Its table records a few hundred thousand distinct CDR3 sequences. Sample: blood T cells: a sorted CD56 or NKG2C T cell subset, CD4+ or CD8+ T cells, or bulk PBMC T cells (not recorded which). These receptor sequences come from a man aged 18 to 69 in good health.

V usage is TRBV4-2 and J usage is TRBJ2-3; TCRdb's D call, TRBD2, is unchecked because there is no DNA. CDR3 length: 16 amino acids. Germline V gene lookup returns CDR1 LGHNA and CDR2 YNFKEQ. The CDR3 region is CASSPGLAGGGDTQYF.

This sequence joins TRBV7-2 and TRBJ2-3; TCRdb's D call of TRBD1 is untestable without DNA. Germline CDR1 and CDR2: SGHTA and FQGNSA. This CDR3 is 16 amino acids long. Here the CDR3 reads CASSSFRASRTDTQYF.

The genes are TRBV28 and TRBJ2-7; TCRdb picks TRBD1, but there is no DNA to check that call. The CDR3 sequence is 15 residues long. Germline values: CDR1 MDHEN, CDR2 SYDVKM. CDR3 loop: CASSPRTGLTYEQYF. The whole variable domain, filled in from reference TRBV28 and TRBJ2-7, reads DVKVTQSSRYLVKRTGEKVFLECVQDMDHENMFWYRQDPGLGLRLIYFSYDVKMKEKGDIPEGYSVSREKKERFSLILESASTNQTSMYLCASSPRTGLTYEQYFGPGTRLTVT.

The gene calls are TRBV6-6 and TRBJ2-3; TCRdb reports TRBD1, a call that lacks DNA to check it against. The CDR3 has 15 residues. Germline assignment: CDR1 MNHNY and CDR2 SVGAGI (reference sequence). The CDR3 here is CASSNLRQGTDTQYF.

The rearrangement uses TRBV20-1 and TRBJ2-7; there is no DNA to check the TCRdb D call of TRBD1. Germline V gives CDR1 DFQATT, CDR2 SNEGSKA (reference sequence). The CDR3 is 16 amino acids. The CDR3 loop reads CSASKGFVGGVFEQYF.

The V and J genes are TRBV12-3 or TRBV12-4 and TRBJ1-4; TCRdb lists TRBD1, though no DNA is available to test this call. The CDR3 runs 14 residues. The chain's CDR3 is CASSFYTGREKLFF.

This chain connects TRBV12-3 or TRBV12-4 to TRBJ2-1; TCRdb calls TRBD2, which cannot be checked without DNA. This CDR3 has 16 amino acids. CDR3 sequence reads: CASSFGLAGGRNEQFF.

V usage is TRBV20-1 and J usage is TRBJ2-3; TCRdb indicates TRBD1, and absent DNA this call remains unverified. The V gene's germline CDR1 is DFQATT and CDR2 SNEGSKA (reference sequence). This CDR3 comprises 12 residues. The CDR3: CSARKGGDTQYF.

The genes are TRBV12-3 or TRBV12-4 and TRBJ1-4; the TCRdb D gene call, TRBD1, has no DNA to confirm it. The length of the CDR3 is 14 residues. The CDR3 region is CASRQNRVDEKLFF.

This chain connects TRBV2 to TRBJ2-5; there is no DNA to check the TCRdb D call of TRBD1. CDR3 size: 16 residues. Per the germline V gene, CDR1 is SNHLY and CDR2 is FYNNEI. This CDR3 reads CASSELQGHIQETQYF.

This chain uses TRBV9 with TRBJ2-3. Looked up from germline, CDR1 is SGDLS and CDR2 is YYNGEE. This CDR3 has 11 residues. The CDR3 loop is CASSVGDTQYF.

The CDR3 reads CSVPGGGGTGELFF. V and J are TRBV29-1 and TRBJ2-2; the D call of TRBD2 rests on TCRdb alone, since no DNA is present to check it. In germline, CDR1 is SQVTM, CDR2 ANQGSEA. The CDR3 totals 14 residues.

This chain joins TRBV20-1 and TRBJ1-1; TCRdb calls TRBD1, which cannot be checked without DNA. The CDR3 runs 15 residues. Germline values: CDR1 DFQATT, CDR2 SNEGSKA (reference sequence). This CDR3 reads CSAKFAGGLNIEAFF.

The chain has TRBV18 and TRBJ2-3; TCRdb's assignment of TRBD2 cannot be checked, as there is no DNA. This CDR3 contains 17 residues. Germline V CDR1 and CDR2: KGHSH, LQKENI. CDR3 sequence: CASSPFPAGGVTDTQYF.

The V and J genes are TRBV27 and TRBJ2-7; the D call of TRBD2 rests on TCRdb alone, since no DNA is present to check it. CDR3 length: 15 residues. Per the germline V gene, CDR1 is MNHEY and CDR2 is SMNVEV (reference sequence). The chain's CDR3 is CASSRLAFMQAEQYF.

The chain uses TRBV20-1 and TRBJ2-7; the D call from TCRdb, TRBD1, cannot be confirmed without DNA. Germline V gene lookup returns CDR1 DFQATT and CDR2 SNEGSKA (reference sequence). The CDR3 runs to 14 residues. CDR3: CSAPSGGRHYEQYF.

This chain connects TRBV5-6 to TRBJ2-7; the TRBD1 assignment by TCRdb is unverifiable without DNA. The CDR3 spans 16 residues. CDR1 and CDR2 from the germline V gene are SGHDT and YYEEEE. The CDR3 loop reads CASSLGLRGYMFEQYF.

V is TRBV6-2 or TRBV6-3 and J is TRBJ2-1; no DNA is available, so the TRBD1 call from TCRdb remains unchecked. The CDR3 runs to 15 residues. Germline V gives CDR1 MNHEY, CDR2 SVGEGT. The CDR3 protein is CASSRQVWSYNEQFF.

The rearrangement links TRBV27 to TRBJ2-7; TCRdb proposes TRBD1, but this gene call is untestable without DNA. Germline assignment: CDR1 MNHEY and CDR2 SMNVEV (reference sequence). This CDR3 has 14 amino acids. The CDR3 is CASKRNRDRYEQYF.

The chain combines TRBV12-3 or TRBV12-4 with TRBJ2-3; no DNA is available, so the TRBD2 call from TCRdb remains unchecked. There are 18 residues in the CDR3. CDR3 sequence reads: CASSLETSGGMGGDTQYF.

This chain uses TRBV6-5 with TRBJ2-1; no DNA is available, so the TRBD2 call from TCRdb remains unchecked. CDR3 length equals 17 residues. CDR1 is MNHEY and CDR2 is SVGAGI in the germline V gene. CDR3 protein: CASSYSVLAGGHGEQFF.

V gene TRBV7-9 combines with J gene TRBJ2-2; the TCRdb D gene call, TRBD1, has no DNA to confirm it. Germline CDR1 SEHNR, CDR2 FQNEAQ (reference sequence). The CDR3 contains 16 residues. The CDR3: CASSLQQGSYTGELFF.

The chain employs TRBV4-1 and TRBJ1-1; the TRBD1 assignment by TCRdb is unverifiable without DNA. Germline V CDR1 and CDR2: MGHRA, YSYEKL. The CDR3 length is 13 residues. CDR3: CASNSGVNTEAFF.

The chain has TRBV18 and TRBJ1-6; TCRdb's D gene call, TRBD1, goes unchecked for lack of DNA. Germline V gene data show CDR1 as KGHSH and CDR2 as LQKENI. The CDR3 consists of 15 residues. The CDR3 is CASSPHTGENSPLHF.

The rearrangement uses TRBV6-5 and TRBJ2-5. Germline CDR1 is MNHEY and CDR2 is SVGAGI. The CDR3 runs 12 residues. CDR3 sequence reads: CASRQPKETQYF.

The J gene is TRBJ2-7, the V gene TRBV6-2 or TRBV6-3; TCRdb's assignment of TRBD2 cannot be checked, as there is no DNA. Germline CDR1 reads MNHEY; CDR2 reads SVGEGT. This CDR3 comprises 18 residues. CDR3 residues: CASSYKGLAGGDSYEQYF.

The chain is built from TRBV4-1 and TRBJ2-7; TCRdb returns TRBD2, unconfirmable since there is no DNA. This CDR3 is 16 amino acids long. Germline V gene lookup returns CDR1 MGHRA and CDR2 YSYEKL. The CDR3 sequence is CASSQEPGLASYEQYF.

The rearrangement joins TRBV20-1 to TRBJ1-2; TCRdb's assignment of TRBD1 cannot be checked, as there is no DNA. The CDR3 extends over 12 amino acids. The germline V gene has CDR1 DFQATT and CDR2 SNEGSKA (reference sequence). CDR3 protein: CSAGGANYGYTF.

V gene TRBV25-1 combines with J gene TRBJ2-1; TCRdb designates TRBD1, a call that cannot be tested without DNA. Germline-derived CDR1 and CDR2 are MGHDK and SYGVNS. This CDR3 has 13 amino acids. Here the CDR3 reads CASRRQGGNEQFF. The entire variable domain, with the rest obtained from reference TRBV25-1 and TRBJ2-1, is as follows: EADIYQTPRYLVIGTGKKITLECSQTMGHDKMYWYQQDPGMELHLIHYSYGVNSTEKGDLSSESTVSRIRTEHFPLTLESARPSHTSQYLCASRRQGGNEQFFGPGTRLTVL.

The J gene is TRBJ1-2, the V gene TRBV6-5. The CDR3 consists of 15 residues. CDR1 is MNHEY, CDR2 SVGAGI, per germline. The CDR3 protein is CASSYSPDWQRGYTF.

This chain connects TRBV9 to TRBJ2-7; TCRdb lists TRBD2, though no DNA is available to test this call. This CDR3 is built from 14 residues. Germline V lookup: CDR1 SGDLS, CDR2 YYNGEE. The CDR3 sequence is CASSYGTSSYEQYF.

This rearrangement joins TRBV18 to TRBJ1-1; the D call from TCRdb, TRBD1, cannot be confirmed without DNA. Germline values: CDR1 KGHSH, CDR2 LQKENI. CDR3 size: 16 residues. CDR3 amino acids: CASSPRSGVKNTEAFF.